The 23 T cell receptor beta chains presented below share a single source sample, sequenced in a study of shared clonotypes between healthy human individuals. The table came from immunoSEQ multiplex PCR; TCRdb's copy has only in-frame clones and leaves some out. Seen here are about 980,000 clones, 60% to 85% observed once, and the top ten hold approximately 1.5%. Input material: memory CD4+ T cells sorted from blood. Documented subset: CD45RA-negative fraction. These receptors were obtained from a man aged 18 to 30 in good health.

V usage is TRBV5-1 and J usage is TRBJ2-7; TRBD1 agrees at 9 bases. The germline CDR1 and CDR2 sequences are SGHRS and YFSETQ. This CDR3 region has 12 residues. Losses at the gene ends were 6 bases for V and 3 bases for J; bases not matched to a gene: 1. Here the CDR3 DNA reads TGCGCCAGCATGGGACAGGGCTACGAGCAGTACTTC. Translating it yields CASMGQGYEQYF.

This sequence joins TRBV7-9 and TRBJ2-3; 14 nucleotides match TRBD2. V lost 1 base and J lost 1; bases outside the gene matches: 4. CDR1 and CDR2 from the germline V gene are SEHNR and FQNEAQ (reference sequence). The CDR3 extends over 18 amino acids. CDR3 nucleotides: TGTGCCAGCAGCTTAGGGGCGGGACTAGCGGGGGGCACAGATACGCAGTATTTT. Protein: CASSLGAGLAGGTDTQYF.

The gene calls are TRBV6-6 and TRBJ1-4; no firm D call. CDR1 and CDR2 from the germline V gene are MNHNY and SVGAGI (reference sequence). V shed 6 bases and J shed 0 bases, with 8 bases lying between them. The CDR3 is 14 amino acids. This CDR3 is CASSPFATNEKLFF. The CDR3, as DNA: TGTGCCAGCAGCCCGTTTGCAACTAATGAAAAACTGTTTTTT.

V gene TRBV6-1 combines with J gene TRBJ1-5, with unresolved D. V lost 3 bases and J 11 bases, leaving 11 bases between the germline ends. The CDR3 covers 12 residues. The germline gives CDR1 MNHNS, CDR2 SASEGT. This chain's CDR3 is CASSDGAPTQHF. The CDR3 DNA follows: TGTGCCAGCAGTGATGGCGCCCCGACCCAGCATTTT.

V gene TRBV5-1 combines with J gene TRBJ2-5, with 12 bases identical to TRBD2. The ends lost 4 bases at V and 2 bases at J; junction bases unmatched: 6. CDR1 and CDR2 (germline): SGHRS, YFSETQ. This CDR3 contains 16 residues. The CDR3 region is CASSMGGTSGQETQYF. CDR3 in DNA: TGCGCCAGCAGCATGGGAGGGACTAGCGGGCAAGAGACCCAGTACTTC.

The CDR3 here is CAWKGGRGQQYF. For the CDR3, the DNA is TGTGCCTGGAAGGGCGGGAGGGGTCAGCAGTACTTC. The chain has TRBV30 and TRBJ2-5; 9 nucleotides agree with TRBD2. CDR1 is GTSNPN and CDR2 is SVGIG in the germline V gene (reference sequence). Unmatched junction bases numbered 8, after V lost 4 bases and J lost 11 bases. CDR3 length: 12 amino acids.

This clone came up a few times. The chain's CDR3 is CASSPRGGRAPAKNIQYF. In DNA form, the CDR3 reads TGTGCCAGCAGTCCCAGGGGCGGGAGGGCCCCAGCCAAAAACATTCAGTACTTC. This chain connects TRBV28 to TRBJ2-4; TRBD2 agrees at 9 bases. This CDR3 region has 18 residues. V shed 5 bases and J 0 bases; nucleotides not matched to a gene: 11. Germline CDR1 MDHEN, CDR2 SYDVKM. The complete variable domain, with remaining parts taken from reference TRBV28 and TRBJ2-4, reads DVKVTQSSRYLVKRTGEKVFLECVQDMDHENMFWYRQDPGLGLRLIYFSYDVKMKEKGDIPEGYSVSREKKERFSLILESASTNQTSMYLCASSPRGGRAPAKNIQYFGAGTRLSVL.

This clone has just a few counts. In DNA, the CDR3 is TGTGCCAGCAGTATGGACTCTCCGCAGGGTCAGCCCCAGCATTTT. Amino acid sequence: CASSMDSPQGQPQHF. V gene TRBV2 combines with J gene TRBJ1-5, with D possibly being TRBD1 (5 bases). Per germline, CDR1 SNHLY and CDR2 FYNNEI. This CDR3 region has 15 residues. V shed 5 bases and J shed 6 bases, with 17 bases lying between them.

V and J are TRBV2 and TRBJ2-1; 8 nucleotides agree with TRBD2. The V gene's germline CDR1 is SNHLY and CDR2 FYNNEI. CDR3 length equals 15 residues. The V gene end was trimmed by 1 base and the J gene end by 8 bases; junction bases not matched to a gene: 7. The CDR3 coding sequence is TGTGCCAGCAGTGAAGAAAGCGGGAGAATGGATGAGCAGTTCTTC. Translating gives CASSEESGRMDEQFF.

The V call is TRBV2, the J call TRBJ2-7; 13 bases align to TRBD2. This CDR3 is 15 amino acids long. The V and J ends lost 11 bases and 2 bases, in that order; junction bases with no gene match: 9. Germline CDR1 SNHLY, CDR2 FYNNEI. CDR3 protein: CAGAGGLAGTYEQYF. CDR3 sequence (DNA): TGTGCCGGGGCAGGGGGACTAGCGGGGACCTACGAGCAGTACTTC.

The chain joins TRBV29-1 to TRBJ1-1, with unresolved D. The CDR3 loop spans 10 amino acids. Germline V lookup: CDR1 SQVTM, CDR2 ANQGSEA. Trimming stripped 3 bases from V and 8 bases from J, with 7 bases between. Here the CDR3 reads CSVEGEEAFF. In nucleotides, the CDR3 is TGCAGCGTTGAGGGAGAAGAAGCTTTCTTT.

This rearrangement joins TRBV5-1 to TRBJ1-1; TRBD1 is a possible D gene (5 bases). This CDR3 is built from 15 residues. V was cut by 4 bases and J by 0 bases, with 13 bases left in between. Germline lookup yields CDR1 SGHRS and CDR2 YFSETQ. CDR3 amino acids: CASSPGQVMNTEAFF. DNA of the CDR3: TGCGCCAGCAGCCCGGGGCAGGTCATGAACACTGAAGCTTTCTTT.

This chain joins TRBV18 and TRBJ2-5; D call uncertain. Germline values: CDR1 KGHSH, CDR2 LQKENI. Trimming took off 3 bases at V and 2 bases at J, with 10 bases between the two ends. The CDR3 has 14 amino acids. DNA of the CDR3: TGTGCCAGCTCACCGGACGACGGACAAGAGACCCAGTACTTC. Protein: CASSPDDGQETQYF. The full variable domain, in which reference TRBV18 and TRBJ2-5 provide the parts outside the CDR3, is NAGVMQNPRHLVRRRGQEARLRCSPMKGHSHVYWYRQLPEEGLKFMVYLQKENIIDESGMPKERFSAEFPKEGPSILRIQQVVRGDSAAYFCASSPDDGQETQYFGPGTRLLVL.

V and J are TRBV4-1 and TRBJ2-2; D unclear. Germline lookup yields CDR1 MGHRA and CDR2 YSYEKL. Between the trimmed V and J ends, which lost 5 bases and 1 base, there was a span of 11 bases. The CDR3 covers 15 residues. The CDR3 region has the DNA TGCGCCAGCAGCAAAGGGTCAGGGAACACCGGGGAGCTGTTTTTT. As protein: CASSKGSGNTGELFF.

This sequence joins TRBV5-1 and TRBJ1-2; no definite D call. V shed 4 bases and J shed 0 bases, with 10 bases lying between them. CDR1 and CDR2 from the germline V gene are SGHRS and YFSETQ. The CDR3 is 14 residues long. Here the CDR3 DNA reads TGCGCCAGCAGCGCGTCCGCCGCTAACTATGGCTACACCTTC. Amino acid sequence: CASSASAANYGYTF.

The chain recombines TRBV27 with TRBJ2-1; tentatively, D is TRBD1 (6 bases). The CDR3 is made up of 14 amino acids. The germline V and J ends were trimmed by 5 bases and 14 bases, with 22 bases remaining between them. CDR1 is MNHEY, CDR2 SMNVEV, per germline (reference sequence). The CDR3 nucleotides are TGTGCCAGCAGTCCCGGACAGTGGGGGAGCCAAGAGTTCTTC. Protein sequence: CASSPGQWGSQEFF.

This chain links TRBV6-4 with TRBJ1-2; D remains ambiguous. The CDR3 is 11 residues long. V was cut by 4 bases and J by 5 bases, with 5 bases left in between. Germline assignment: CDR1 MRHNA and CDR2 SNTAGT. As DNA, the CDR3 is TGTGCCAGCAGTGCCGGGTATGGCTACACCTTC. Protein product: CASSAGYGYTF.

V gene TRBV2 combines with J gene TRBJ1-1, with no clear D. CDR3 length: 13 residues. Germline V CDR1 and CDR2: SNHLY, FYNNEI. V gave up 6 bases and J gave up 0 bases, with 8 bases separating them. The CDR3 protein is CASSRVMNTEAFF. In DNA form, the CDR3 reads TGTGCCAGCAGCCGAGTCATGAACACTGAAGCTTTCTTT.

In regard to this clone: Other DNA variants within this sample encode the same CDR3. The chain uses TRBV5-1 and TRBJ2-5; D is tentatively TRBD1 or TRBD2 (6 bases each). CDR1 and CDR2 from the germline V gene are SGHRS and YFSETQ. The CDR3 is made up of 13 amino acids. V was trimmed by 3 bases and J by 4 bases, leaving 10 bases between them. In nucleotides, the CDR3 is TGCGCCAGCAGCTCCGGGGGCTCAGAGACCCAGTACTTC. It translates to CASSSGGSETQYF.

V gene TRBV7-6 combines with J gene TRBJ2-7; 10 bases fit TRBD2. Germline CDR1 is SGHVS and CDR2 is FNYEAQ. J lost 3 bases, V lost 6 bases, and 8 bases had no gene match. The CDR3 is made up of 15 amino acids. The CDR3 reads CASSYRSGGVYEQYF. The CDR3 region has the DNA TGTGCCAGCAGTTACCGCAGCGGGGGGGTCTACGAGCAGTACTTC.

For this clone: This sample includes further DNA sequences coding for the same CDR3. The CDR3 nucleotides read TGCGCCAGCAGCCTCGACAGCGGGGGTTACAATGAGCAGTTCTTC. Translated: CASSLDSGGYNEQFF. This chain joins TRBV5-1 and TRBJ2-1; 8 bases match TRBD2. V dropped 4 bases and J dropped 4; count of bases not matched to a gene: 7. Looked up from germline, CDR1 is SGHRS and CDR2 is YFSETQ. The CDR3 totals 15 residues. Filled out from reference TRBV5-1 and TRBJ2-1, the complete variable domain reads KAGVTQTPRYLIKTRGQQVTLSCSPISGHRSVSWYQQTPGQGLQFLFEYFSETQRNKGNFPGRFSGRQFSNSRSEMNVSTLELGDSALYLCASSLDSGGYNEQFFGPGTRLTVL.

The chain has TRBV28 and TRBJ1-2; the match to TRBD1 covers 9 bases. CDR3 size: 15 residues. CDR1 is MDHEN, CDR2 SYDVKM, per germline. V shed 6 bases and J 1 base; nucleotides not matched to a gene: 6. CDR3: CASSSGTGHNYGYTF. CDR3 bases: TGTGCCAGCAGCTCCGGGACAGGGCATAACTATGGCTACACCTTC.

This clone was detected a few times. The genes are TRBV30 and TRBJ1-5, with 9 bases matching TRBD1. The CDR3 extends over 16 amino acids. The ends lost 3 bases at V and 6 bases at J; junction bases unmatched: 12. Looked up from germline, CDR1 is GTSNPN and CDR2 is SVGIG (reference sequence). The chain's CDR3 is CAWRDSGQGTSQPQHF. In nucleotides, the CDR3 is TGTGCCTGGAGGGATTCGGGACAGGGTACTTCTCAGCCCCAGCATTTT.